This T cell receptor beta chain was found in a study of siplizumab effects on memory and regulatory T cells. V lost 3 bases to trimming and J lost 11 bases, with 22 bases between them. The CDR3 loop spans 15 amino acids. In germline, CDR1 is MNHNS, CDR2 SASEGT. Study findings and constraints: In unstimulated cells, naive T cells appeared more diverse than memory T cells and seemed major alloresponse contributors. Mean Treg-derived proportions of mappable alloreactive CD4+ clones were 68.8% for siplizumab and 25% to 30% for controls. Naive-or-memory phenotypes were unassignable for roughly 80-97% of proliferating CD4+ or CD8+ clones.

Comments on this clone: The antigen is unknown.

Clones were read by immunoSEQ multiplex PCR, and TCRdb kept only the in-frame ones, dropping some. Among about 110,000 clones listed, roughly 92% were seen once. The clonotype originates from a human donor in good health. The sequenced material came from CD4+ T cells sorted from blood. The chain links TRBV6-1 to TRBJ1-2, with D unclear. The CDR3 region has the DNA TGTGCCAGCAGTGATTTGGAGGCTTTTGGTGGAGGGTACACCTTC. Its translation is CASSDLEAFGGGYTF.